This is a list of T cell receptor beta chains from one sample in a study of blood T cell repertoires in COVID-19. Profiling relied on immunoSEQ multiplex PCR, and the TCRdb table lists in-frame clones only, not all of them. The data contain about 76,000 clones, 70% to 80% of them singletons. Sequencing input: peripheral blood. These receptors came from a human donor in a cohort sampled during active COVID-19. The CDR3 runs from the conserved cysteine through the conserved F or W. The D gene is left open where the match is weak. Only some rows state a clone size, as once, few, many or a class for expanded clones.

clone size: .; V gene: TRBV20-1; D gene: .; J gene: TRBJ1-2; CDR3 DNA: TGCAGTGCGTGGGTGAGGAGTGGCTACACCTTC; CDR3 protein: CSAWVRSGYTF
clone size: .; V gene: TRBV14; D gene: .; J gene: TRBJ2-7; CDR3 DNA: TGTGCCAGCAGCCGCCAAGTAGCTGGTGAGCAGTACTTC; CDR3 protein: CASSRQVAGEQYF
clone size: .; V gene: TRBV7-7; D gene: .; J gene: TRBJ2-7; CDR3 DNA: TGTGCCAGCAGCTTAAGTGGAGGGGGCAGCGAGCAGTACTTC; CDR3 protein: CASSLSGGGSEQYF
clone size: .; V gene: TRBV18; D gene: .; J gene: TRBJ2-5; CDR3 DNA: TGTGCCAGCTCACCCAGCAGGGCGCAAGAGACCCAGTACTTC; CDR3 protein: CASSPSRAQETQYF
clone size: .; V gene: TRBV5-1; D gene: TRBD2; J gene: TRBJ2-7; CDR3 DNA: TGCGCCAGCAGCTCCAGAGCGGGACGGCCCCTCGAGCAGTACTTC; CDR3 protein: CASSSRAGRPLEQYF
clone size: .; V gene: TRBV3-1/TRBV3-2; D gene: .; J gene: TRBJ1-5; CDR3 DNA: TGTGCCAGCAGCCAAGACCCCGGGGGGAGCAATCAGCCCCAGCATTTT; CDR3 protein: CASSQDPGGSNQPQHF
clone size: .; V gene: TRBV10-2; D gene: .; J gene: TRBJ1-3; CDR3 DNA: TGCGCCAGCAGTGAGTCGGCGGGTCTCGGCTCTGGAAACACCATATATTTT; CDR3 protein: CASSESAGLGSGNTIYF
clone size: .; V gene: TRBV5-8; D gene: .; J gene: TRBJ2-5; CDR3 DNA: TGTGCCAGCAGCTTGGACAGGGCGGCGGAGACCCAGTACTTC; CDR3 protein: CASSLDRAAETQYF
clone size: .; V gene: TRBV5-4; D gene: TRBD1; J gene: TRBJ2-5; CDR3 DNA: TGTGCCAGCAGCTTGGGGGGGACAGAAGAGACCCAGTACTTC; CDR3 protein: CASSLGGTEETQYF
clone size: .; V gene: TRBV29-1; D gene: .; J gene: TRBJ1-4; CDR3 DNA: TGCAGCGTTGATTGGGGAGATGAAAAACTGTTTTTT; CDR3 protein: CSVDWGDEKLFF
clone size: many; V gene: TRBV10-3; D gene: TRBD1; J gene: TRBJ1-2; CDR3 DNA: TGTGCCATCAGTGAGACGGACAGGGGGCCCGCTAACTATGGCTACACCTTC; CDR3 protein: CAISETDRGPANYGYTF
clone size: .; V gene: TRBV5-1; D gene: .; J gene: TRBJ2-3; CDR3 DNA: TGCGCCAGCAGCTTCAGACAGTCCACAGATACGCAGTATTTT; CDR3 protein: CASSFRQSTDTQYF
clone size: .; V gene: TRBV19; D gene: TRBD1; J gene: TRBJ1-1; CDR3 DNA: TGTGCCAGTAGTAGGAACTGGGACAGGGGGTCCACTGAAGCTTTCTTT; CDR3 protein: CASSRNWDRGSTEAFF
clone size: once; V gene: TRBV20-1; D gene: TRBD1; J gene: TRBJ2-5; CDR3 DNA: TGCAGTGCTCAACAGGGGGCGGATAAGTACTTC; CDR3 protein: CSAQQGADKYF
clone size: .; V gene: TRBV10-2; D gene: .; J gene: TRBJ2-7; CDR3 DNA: TGCGCCAGCAGTGAGTCAAGGAGGAAAAGCTCCTACGAGCAGTACTTC; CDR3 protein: CASSESRRKSSYEQYF
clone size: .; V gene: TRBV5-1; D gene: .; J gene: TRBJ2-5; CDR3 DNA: TGCGCCAGCAGCTTCATTCCCGGGAGCCGGGAGACCCAGTACTTC; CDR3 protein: CASSFIPGSRETQYF
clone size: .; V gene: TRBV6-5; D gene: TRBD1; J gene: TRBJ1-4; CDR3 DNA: TGTGCCAGCAGTCACTTAAGGGGACAGGGCCCTGAAAAACTGTTTTTT; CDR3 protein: CASSHLRGQGPEKLFF
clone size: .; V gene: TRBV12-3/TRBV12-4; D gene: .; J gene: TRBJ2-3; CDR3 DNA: TGTGCCAGCAGGACTTACACAGATACGCAGTATTTT; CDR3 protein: CASRTYTDTQYF
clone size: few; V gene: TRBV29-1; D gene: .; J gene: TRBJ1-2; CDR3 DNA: TGCAGCGCCGCAACAGGGTTCGGCTACACCTTC; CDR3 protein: CSAATGFGYTF
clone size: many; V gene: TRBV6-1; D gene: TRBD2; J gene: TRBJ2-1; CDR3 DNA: TGTGCCAGCAGTGAAGTGGCGGGAGACCCGTTCTTC; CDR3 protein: CASSEVAGDPFF
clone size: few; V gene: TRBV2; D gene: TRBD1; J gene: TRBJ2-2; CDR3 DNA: TGTGCCACCAAGGGGGCGGACAACACCGGGGAGCTGTTTTTT; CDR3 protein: CATKGADNTGELFF
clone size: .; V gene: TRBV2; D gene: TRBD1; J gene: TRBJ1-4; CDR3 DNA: TGTGCCAGCAGCCGATCCGGGACAGAGAATGAAAAACTGTTTTTT; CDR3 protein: CASSRSGTENEKLFF
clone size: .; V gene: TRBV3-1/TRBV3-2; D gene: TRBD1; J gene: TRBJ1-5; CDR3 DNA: TGTGCCAGCAGCCACTCTCGGACAGGGGGCCGCAATCAGCCCCAGCATTTT; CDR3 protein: CASSHSRTGGRNQPQHF
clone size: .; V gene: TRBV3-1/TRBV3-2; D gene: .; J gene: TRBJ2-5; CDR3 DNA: TGTGCCAGCAGCCGAGGAGAGACCCAGTACTTC; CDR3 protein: CASSRGETQYF
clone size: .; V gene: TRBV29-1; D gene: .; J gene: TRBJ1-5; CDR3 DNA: TGCAGCGTTGTGGTCGGGGGGGATCAGCCCCAGCATTTT; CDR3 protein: CSVVVGGDQPQHF
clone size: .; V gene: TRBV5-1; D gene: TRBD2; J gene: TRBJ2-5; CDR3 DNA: TGCGCCAGCAGCCCCACGGGGACTAGCGGTCAAGAGACCCAGTACTTC; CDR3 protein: CASSPTGTSGQETQYF
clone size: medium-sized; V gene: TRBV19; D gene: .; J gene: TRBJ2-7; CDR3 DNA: TGTGCCAGTAGTATAGACAGGGACTACGAGCAGTACTTC; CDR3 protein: CASSIDRDYEQYF
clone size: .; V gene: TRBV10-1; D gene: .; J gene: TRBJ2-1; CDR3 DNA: TGCGCCAGCAGTGATGTTATCTCCTACAATGAGCAGTTCTTC; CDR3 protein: CASSDVISYNEQFF
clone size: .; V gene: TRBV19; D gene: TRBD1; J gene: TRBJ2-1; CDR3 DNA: TGTGCCAGTAGTGACGGACAGGGGGCGCGGAATGAGCAGTTCTTC; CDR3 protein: CASSDGQGARNEQFF
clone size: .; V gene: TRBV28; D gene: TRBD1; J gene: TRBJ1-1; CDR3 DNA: TGTGCCAGCAGTTCCCCCGGGACAGTGAACACTGAAGCTTTCTTT; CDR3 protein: CASSSPGTVNTEAFF
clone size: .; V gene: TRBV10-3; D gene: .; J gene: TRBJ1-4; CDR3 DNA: TGTGCCATCAGTACCGATACAGGTGCAAATGAAAAACTGTTTTTT; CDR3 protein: CAISTDTGANEKLFF
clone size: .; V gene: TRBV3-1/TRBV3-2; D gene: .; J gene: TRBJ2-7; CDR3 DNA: TGTGCCAGCAGCCAAGGTCCAGGGTACGAGCAGTACTTC; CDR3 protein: CASSQGPGYEQYF
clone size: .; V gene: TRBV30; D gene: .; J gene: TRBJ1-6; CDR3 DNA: TGTGCCTGGAGTGGAGGACAGCAGAATAATTCACCCCTCCACTTT; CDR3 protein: CAWSGGQQNNSPLHF
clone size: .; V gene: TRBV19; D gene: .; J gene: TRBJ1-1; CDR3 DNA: TGTGCCAGTAGCGAACCCGGGTCGATGAGGACTGAAGCTTTCTTT; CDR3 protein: CASSEPGSMRTEAFF
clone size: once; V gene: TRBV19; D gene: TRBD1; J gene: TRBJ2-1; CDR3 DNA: TGTGCCAGTAGTATGGGGGTTCTGGGGACAGGGCCCAATGAGCAGTTCTTC; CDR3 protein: CASSMGVLGTGPNEQFF
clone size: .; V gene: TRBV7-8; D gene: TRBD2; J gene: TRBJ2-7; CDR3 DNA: TGTGCCAGCAGCTTTGGGGGAGGGTCCTACGAGCAGTACTTC; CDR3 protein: CASSFGGGSYEQYF
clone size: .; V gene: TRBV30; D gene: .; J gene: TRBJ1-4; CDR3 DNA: TGTGCCTGGAGTGTAGGAGGAGCAAATCGGTTTTTT; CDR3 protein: CAWSVGGANRFF
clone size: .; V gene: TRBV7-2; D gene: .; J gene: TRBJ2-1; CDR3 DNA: TGTGCCAGCAGCTTAGCGCTCCTAGCCACTCATGAGCAGTTCTTC; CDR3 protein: CASSLALLATHEQFF
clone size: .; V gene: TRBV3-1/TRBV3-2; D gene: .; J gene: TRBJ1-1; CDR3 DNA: TGTGCCAGCAGCATCACAGGGAGGGCGAACACTGAAGCTTTCTTT; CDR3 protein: CASSITGRANTEAFF
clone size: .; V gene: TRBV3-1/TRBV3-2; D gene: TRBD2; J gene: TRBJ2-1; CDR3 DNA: TGTGCCAGCAGCGAGGGACTAGCGGGAGCTGGGAATGAGCAGTTCTTC; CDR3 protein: CASSEGLAGAGNEQFF
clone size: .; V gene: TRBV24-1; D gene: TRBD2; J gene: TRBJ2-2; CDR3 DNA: TGTGCCACCAGTGATAGGGGAGCGGGAAACGCGAACACCGGGGAGCTGTTTTTT; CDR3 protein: CATSDRGAGNANTGELFF
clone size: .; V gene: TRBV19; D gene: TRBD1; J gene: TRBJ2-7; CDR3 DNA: TGTGCCAGTAGTCGACAGGGGGACTCCTACGAGCAGTACTTC; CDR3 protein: CASSRQGDSYEQYF